The following is a T cell receptor (beta chain) sequence with its context. Antigen specificity is unknown. This sample is part of a study of early T cells in non-severe SARS-CoV-2 infection. Study as a whole: The sequenced material was bulk RNA from unsorted whole blood, and its chains were unpaired.

Attached unique molecular identifiers marked individual cDNA molecules. TCRdb re-derived calls from the 5' RACE reads in MiXCR, one entry per CDR3 protein. The sample consists of about 80,000 distinct CDR3 sequences, more than 10% of them appearing once. This CDR3 contains 16 residues. Trimming took 4 bases from V and 8 from J; bases not matched to a gene: 11. Germline CDR1 LGHDT, CDR2 YNNKEL (reference sequence). Study-wide points: The matching step, a VDJdb search, favored anti-spike CD8 responses and missed private and CD4 specificities.

The sequence was collected from an adult who was a healthcare worker with PCR-confirmed SARS-CoV-2 infection or an uninfected control (not recorded which). The chain is built from TRBV3-1 and TRBJ2-1; TRBD2 aligns across 10 bases. The source material was whole blood. This CDR3 is CASSPADQAGGDEQFF. The CDR3 DNA reads as TGTGCCAGCAGCCCAGCGGATCAAGCGGGAGGGGATGAGCAGTTCTTC.